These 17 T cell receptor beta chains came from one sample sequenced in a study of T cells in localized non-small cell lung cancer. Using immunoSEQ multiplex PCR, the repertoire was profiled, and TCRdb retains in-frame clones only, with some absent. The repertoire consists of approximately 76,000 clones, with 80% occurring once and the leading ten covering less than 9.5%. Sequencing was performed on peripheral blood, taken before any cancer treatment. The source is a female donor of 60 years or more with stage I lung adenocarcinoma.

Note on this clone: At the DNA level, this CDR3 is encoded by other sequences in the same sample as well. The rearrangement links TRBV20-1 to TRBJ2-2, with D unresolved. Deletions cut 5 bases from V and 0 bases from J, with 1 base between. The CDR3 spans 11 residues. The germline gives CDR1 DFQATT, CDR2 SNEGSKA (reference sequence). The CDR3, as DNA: TGCAGTGCTCCGAACACCGGGGAGCTGTTTTTT. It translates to CSAPNTGELFF.

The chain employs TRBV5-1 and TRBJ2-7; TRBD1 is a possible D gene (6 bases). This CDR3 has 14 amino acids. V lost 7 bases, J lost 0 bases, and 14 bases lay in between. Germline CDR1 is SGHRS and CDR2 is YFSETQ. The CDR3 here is CASSPTGVSYEQYF. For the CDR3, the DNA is TGCGCCAGCTCCCCGACAGGCGTCTCCTACGAGCAGTACTTC.

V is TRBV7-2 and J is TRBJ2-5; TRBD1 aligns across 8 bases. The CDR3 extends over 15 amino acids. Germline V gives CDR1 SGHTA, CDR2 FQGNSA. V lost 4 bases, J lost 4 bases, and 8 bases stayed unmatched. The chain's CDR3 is CASSSPGGRGETQYF. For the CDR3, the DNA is TGTGCCAGCAGCTCCCCAGGGGGCCGGGGAGAGACCCAGTACTTC.

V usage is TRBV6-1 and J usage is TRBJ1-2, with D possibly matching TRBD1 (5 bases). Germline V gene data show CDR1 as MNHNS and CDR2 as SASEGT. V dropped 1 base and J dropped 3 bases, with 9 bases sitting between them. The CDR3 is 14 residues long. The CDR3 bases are TGTGCCAGCAGTGAAGGCAGGGAAGACTATGGCTACACCTTC. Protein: CASSEGREDYGYTF.

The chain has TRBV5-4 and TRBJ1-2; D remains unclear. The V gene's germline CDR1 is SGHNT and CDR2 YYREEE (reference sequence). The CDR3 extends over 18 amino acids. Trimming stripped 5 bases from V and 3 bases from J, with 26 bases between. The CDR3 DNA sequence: TGTGCCAGCAGACTGACGGCCTTTGGTTCGTTGGCTGACTATGGCTACACCTTC. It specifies CASRLTAFGSLADYGYTF.

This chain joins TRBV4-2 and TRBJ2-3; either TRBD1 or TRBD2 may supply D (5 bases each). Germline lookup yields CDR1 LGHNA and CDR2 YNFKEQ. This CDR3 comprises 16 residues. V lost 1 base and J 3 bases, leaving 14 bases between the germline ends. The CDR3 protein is CASSQAGHSGTDTQYF. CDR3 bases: TGTGCCAGCAGCCAAGCCGGACACTCGGGAACAGATACGCAGTATTTT.

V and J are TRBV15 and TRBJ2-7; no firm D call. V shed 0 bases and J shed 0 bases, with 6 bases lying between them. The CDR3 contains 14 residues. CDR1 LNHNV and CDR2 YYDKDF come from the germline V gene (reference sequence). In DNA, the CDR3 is TGTGCCACCAGCAGAGAACAGACCTCCTACGAGCAGTACTTC. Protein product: CATSREQTSYEQYF.

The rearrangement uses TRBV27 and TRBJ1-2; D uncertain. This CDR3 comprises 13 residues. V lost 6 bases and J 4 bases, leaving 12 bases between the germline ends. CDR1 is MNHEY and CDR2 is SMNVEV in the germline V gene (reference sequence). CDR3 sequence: CASSTPNSYGYTF. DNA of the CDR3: TGTGCCAGCAGCACACCTAACTCCTATGGCTACACCTTC.

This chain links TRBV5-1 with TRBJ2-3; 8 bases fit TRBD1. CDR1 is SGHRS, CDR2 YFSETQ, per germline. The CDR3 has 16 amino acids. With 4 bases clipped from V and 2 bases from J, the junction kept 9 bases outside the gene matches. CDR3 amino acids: CASSSKDRALTDTQYF. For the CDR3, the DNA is TGCGCCAGCAGCAGCAAGGACAGGGCTCTCACAGATACGCAGTATTTT.

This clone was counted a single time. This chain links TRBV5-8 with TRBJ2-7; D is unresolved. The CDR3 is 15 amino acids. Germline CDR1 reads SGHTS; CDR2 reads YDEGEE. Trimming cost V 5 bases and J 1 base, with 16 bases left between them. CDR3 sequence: CASRHKQPYSYEQYF. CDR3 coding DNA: TGTGCCAGCAGACACAAACAACCCTATTCCTACGAGCAGTACTTC.

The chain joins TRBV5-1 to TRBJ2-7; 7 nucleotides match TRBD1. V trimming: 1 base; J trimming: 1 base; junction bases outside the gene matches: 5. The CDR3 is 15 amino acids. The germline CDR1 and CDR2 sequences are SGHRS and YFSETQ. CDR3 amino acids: CASSLSPGQSYEQYF. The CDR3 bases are TGCGCCAGCAGCTTGTCCCCGGGACAGTCCTACGAGCAGTACTTC.

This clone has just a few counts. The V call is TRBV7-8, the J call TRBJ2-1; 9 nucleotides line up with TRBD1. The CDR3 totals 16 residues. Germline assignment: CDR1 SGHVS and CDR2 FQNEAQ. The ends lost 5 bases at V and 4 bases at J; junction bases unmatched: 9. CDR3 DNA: TGTGCCAGCAGCATATTGGACAGGGGATTATACAATGAGCAGTTCTTC. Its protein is CASSILDRGLYNEQFF.

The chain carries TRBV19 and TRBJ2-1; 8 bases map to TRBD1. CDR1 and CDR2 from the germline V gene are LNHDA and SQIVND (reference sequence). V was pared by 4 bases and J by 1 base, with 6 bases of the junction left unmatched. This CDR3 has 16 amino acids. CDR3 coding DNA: TGTGCCAGTAGTACTCGGACAGGGAGGTCCTACAATGAGCAGTTCTTC. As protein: CASSTRTGRSYNEQFF.

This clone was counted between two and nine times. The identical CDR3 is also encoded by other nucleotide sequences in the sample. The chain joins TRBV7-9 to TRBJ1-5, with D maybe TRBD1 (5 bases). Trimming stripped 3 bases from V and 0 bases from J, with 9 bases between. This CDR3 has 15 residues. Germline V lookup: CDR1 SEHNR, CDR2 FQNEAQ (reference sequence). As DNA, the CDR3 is TGTGCCAGCAGCTTGGCGGGGGGTAGCAATCAGCCCCAGCATTTT. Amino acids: CASSLAGGSNQPQHF. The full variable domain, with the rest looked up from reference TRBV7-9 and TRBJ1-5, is DTGVSQNPRHKITKRGQNVTFRCDPISEHNRLYWYRQTLGQGPEFLTYFQNEAQLEKSRLLSDRFSAERPKGSFSTLEIQRTEQGDSAMYLCASSLAGGSNQPQHFGDGTRLSIL.

CDR3 amino acids: CASSIGGDRAYNEQFF. The CDR3 nucleotides are TGTGCCAGTAGTATTGGGGGGGACAGAGCCTACAATGAGCAGTTCTTC. The J gene is TRBJ2-1, the V gene TRBV19; D could derive from TRBD1 or TRBD2 (7 bases each). Germline assignment: CDR1 LNHDA and CDR2 SQIVND (reference sequence). With 3 bases removed from V and 2 bases from J, the gap between germline ends came to 14 bases. The CDR3 covers 16 residues.

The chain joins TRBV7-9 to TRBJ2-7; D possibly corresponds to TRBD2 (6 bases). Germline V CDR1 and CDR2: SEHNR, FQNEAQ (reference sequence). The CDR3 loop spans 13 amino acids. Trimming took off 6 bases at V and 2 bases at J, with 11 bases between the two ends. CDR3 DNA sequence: TGTGCCAGCAGTCGTAGCGGTACCTACGAGCAGTACTTC. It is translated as CASSRSGTYEQYF.

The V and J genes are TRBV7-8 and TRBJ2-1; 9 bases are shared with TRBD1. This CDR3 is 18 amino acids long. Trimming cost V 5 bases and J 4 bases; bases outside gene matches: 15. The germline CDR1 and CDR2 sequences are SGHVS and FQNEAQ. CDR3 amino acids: CASSPSRGGGTGYNEQFF. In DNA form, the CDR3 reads TGTGCCAGCAGCCCCTCGAGAGGGGGAGGGACAGGGTACAATGAGCAGTTCTTC.